This T cell receptor (beta chain) was identified in a study of T-cell memory formation after mild COVID-19. One entry per CDR3 protein, called by TCRdb with MiXCR from the 5' RACE reads. The sample consists of roughly 610,000 distinct CDR3 sequences, around a sixth of them appearing once. Per germline, CDR1 DFQATT and CDR2 SNEGSKA (reference sequence). This CDR3 spans 14 amino acids. V was shortened by 6 bases and J by 3 bases, with 18 bases between the two germline ends. This sequence originates from an adult woman who had mild COVID-19 (a few samples of this study predate the infection). Cell type and time point are not known. The specimen sequenced was PBMCs or a T cell subset sorted from them (not recorded which). This sequence joins TRBV20-1 and TRBJ2-7; D perhaps matches TRBD2 (5 bases). The CDR3 region has the DNA TGCAGTGCCTTCTCTTCTCGAGGAGGCTACGAGCAGTACTTC. Its translation: CSAFSSRGGYEQYF.